The clone carrying this TCR beta chain was found a few times. What it recognizes is unknown. The sample belongs to a study of T-cell reconstitution after alpha-beta-depleted transplantation in children. The TCRbeta library was prepared with unique molecular identifiers. TCRdb re-called the PCR reads through MiXCR, storing one row per CDR3 protein. The sample lists more than 200,000 distinct CDR3 sequences, more than 20% occurring once. Study-wide results and caveats: A year post-transplant, T-cell counts and diversity derived mostly from newly produced T cells. Surviving recipient T cells and thymic progenitors underlay high day-60 TCRbeta diversity in some patients. Reportedly, only several hundred clones from non-depleted graft cells drove alpha-beta T-cell counts at about two months.

V gave up 3 bases and J gave up 2 bases, with 11 bases separating them. The CDR3 contains 14 residues. In germline, CDR1 is SEHNR, CDR2 FQNEAQ (reference sequence). The chain recombines TRBV7-9 with TRBJ2-7, with D maybe TRBD1 (5 bases). Sample: PBMCs, taken before TCRalphabeta/CD19-depleted stem cell transplant. This clonotype was sampled from a girl aged 2-15 years with Fanconi anemia, due to receive a stem cell transplant. DNA for the CDR3: TGTGCCAGCAGCTTTTCTGGGGCCACCTACGAGCAGTACTTC. The encoded protein is CASSFSGATYEQYF.